This note documents a single T cell receptor (beta chain) sequence. Sequence at one end of the junction differs from germline and may be a read error. Only in-frame clones appear in the TCRdb table, and some are missing; sequencing was by immunoSEQ multiplex PCR. This table has 88,000 or so clones, about 91% appearing once. The data originate from a study of T cell changes during pregnancy in multiple sclerosis. Germline CDR1 reads SSHAT; CDR2 reads FNYEAQ (reference sequence). The CDR3 is 14 residues long. This clonotype was obtained from a female donor with multiple sclerosis, enrolled in a pregnancy study. The V gene is TRBV7-7, the J gene TRBJ2-5, with 7 bases fitting TRBD2. The source material was peripheral blood, sampled before pregnancy. The CDR3 nucleotides read TGTGCTAGCAGCTTAAGGGAGGGGAGAGAGACCCAGTACTTC. It translates to CASSLREGRETQYF.